The next 25 T cell receptor beta chains were all read from a single sample in a study of T cells after yellow fever vaccination (dated by TCRdb to about 2019). The library relied on 5' RACE. TCRdb shows the sequencer as Illumina HiSeq 2500. TCRdb itself trimmed the public reads at Q25 with fastp, ran MiXCR and retained productive beta chains. Identical CDR3 protein sequences are pooled into one entry, listed with their most common genes and DNA. Across this sample there are 300,000 or so distinct CDR3 sequences, with 6.8% seen only once. About 18% of the sample is taken by the ten largest. The sample's treatment or condition, from its label and the paper: live attenuated yellow fever vaccine strain. The input for sequencing was PBMCs, taken approximately 47 days after the first yellow fever vaccination. These receptors were taken from a man younger than 35 who received the YFV17D yellow fever vaccine.

The rearrangement uses TRBV28 and TRBJ2-3; D may be TRBD2 (7 bases). There are 16 residues in the CDR3. CDR1 MDHEN and CDR2 SYDVKM come from the germline V gene. Trimming took 3 bases from V and 5 from J, leaving 18 bases between them. The CDR3 spells CASSLIGRGGKDTQYF. CDR3 bases: TGTGCCAGCAGTTTGATTGGAAGGGGGGGAAAAGATACGCAGTATTTT. The whole variable domain, remainder taken from reference TRBV28 and TRBJ2-3, is DVKVTQSSRYLVKRTGEKVFLECVQDMDHENMFWYRQDPGLGLRLIYFSYDVKMKEKGDIPEGYSVSREKKERFSLILESASTNQTSMYLCASSLIGRGGKDTQYFGPGTRLTVL.

Here the CDR3 reads CASSYGGQGAAFF. CDR3 nucleotide sequence: TGTGCCAGCAGTTACGGAGGACAGGGGGCGGCTTTCTTT. The chain has TRBV6-5 and TRBJ1-1; the match to TRBD1 covers 11 bases. Germline CDR1 and CDR2: MNHEY and SVGAGI. J gave up 11 bases and V 2 bases, and 4 bases lay outside the gene matches. This CDR3 is built from 13 residues.

This clonotype was detected only a few times. The rearrangement links TRBV4-1 to TRBJ2-5; 7 bases match TRBD2. Germline-derived CDR1 and CDR2 are MGHRA and YSYEKL. CDR3 length: 16 amino acids. Germline trimming cut 2 bases from V and 4 bases from J; bases unmatched to any gene: 10. CDR3 in amino acids: CASSQLTGEGRETQYF. In nucleotides, the CDR3 is TGCGCCAGCAGCCAACTAACCGGGGAGGGGCGAGAGACCCAGTACTTC.

This clonotype was counted only a few times. V and J are TRBV5-5 and TRBJ1-6; D unresolved. CDR3 size: 16 residues. From germline, CDR1 is SGHKS and CDR2 YYEKEE (reference sequence). V lost 4 bases, J lost 0 bases, and 11 bases lay in between. The CDR3 nucleotides are TGTGCCAGCAGCCGGGGTCCTAGCTCCTATAATTCACCCCTCCACTTT. Protein sequence: CASSRGPSSYNSPLHF.

This clonotype was seen more than once but under ten times. The rearrangement links TRBV12-3 or TRBV12-4 to TRBJ1-4; D may be TRBD1 (5 bases). Trimming removed 4 bases from V and 8 bases from J, with 20 bases in between. This CDR3 is built from 16 residues. The chain's CDR3 is CASSSPGREGGEKLFF. The DNA for the CDR3 is TGTGCCAGCAGTTCCCCAGGGAGGGAAGGAGGAGAAAAACTGTTTTTT.

This clonotype appeared a few times. This chain connects TRBV20-1 to TRBJ1-6; maybe TRBD1 (5 bases). The CDR3 sequence is 16 residues long. Per the germline V gene, CDR1 is DFQATT and CDR2 is SNEGSKA (reference sequence). The V end was cut by 3 bases, the J end by 6 bases, with 18 bases between. This CDR3 reads CSARSERRDSNSPLHF. The CDR3 DNA is TGCAGTGCTAGGAGTGAGCGTAGGGACTCTAATTCACCCCTCCACTTT.

This clonotype was recorded many times. The rearrangement uses TRBV7-2 and TRBJ2-4, with a possible D match to TRBD1 (5 bases). V was clipped by 2 bases and J by 2 bases, with 10 bases between them. Germline V gives CDR1 SGHTA, CDR2 FQGNSA. This CDR3 has 15 amino acids. The CDR3 nucleotides are TGTGCCAGCAGCTTAAGGACAATATCCAAAAACATTCAGTACTTC. The encoded protein is CASSLRTISKNIQYF.

This clonotype was detected a few times. The gene calls are TRBV5-5 and TRBJ2-5; D is possibly TRBD2 (6 bases). Looked up from germline, CDR1 is SGHKS and CDR2 is YYEKEE (reference sequence). V lost 0 bases and J 5 bases, leaving 11 bases between the germline ends. This CDR3 has 14 residues. The CDR3 spells CASSLVAGLETQYF. The CDR3 DNA follows: TGTGCCAGCAGCTTGGTGGCGGGACTTGAGACCCAGTACTTC.

The table lists this clonotype with a few counts. J is TRBJ2-6 and V is TRBV6-1, with 8 positions matching TRBD1. V shed 8 bases and J 0 bases; nucleotides not matched to a gene: 12. Germline V gives CDR1 MNHNS, CDR2 SASEGT. The CDR3 covers 18 residues. The CDR3 region has the DNA TGTGCCAGCCAAAGTTACGGACAGGGAGACTCTGGGGCCAACGTCCTGACTTTC. Translating gives CASQSYGQGDSGANVLTF.

This clonotype was observed a handful of times. This chain joins TRBV20-1 and TRBJ1-3, with D possibly matching TRBD1 (5 bases). V lost 3 bases and J 5 bases, leaving 11 bases between the germline ends. Germline V gives CDR1 DFQATT, CDR2 SNEGSKA (reference sequence). The CDR3 is 13 amino acids. The CDR3 DNA is TGCAGTGCTAGGATCAGGGTCCGAAACACCATATATTTT. It is translated as CSARIRVRNTIYF.

This clonotype occurred a few times. The chain combines TRBV6-1 with TRBJ2-3, with 7 bases identical to TRBD2. The V and J ends lost 8 bases and 2 bases, in that order; junction bases with no gene match: 13. The germline V gene encodes CDR1 MNHNS and CDR2 SASEGT. The CDR3 contains 16 residues. Here the CDR3 DNA reads TGTGCCAGCCGAAGACTTGGCGGGGGACCCACAGATACGCAGTATTTT. Translating gives CASRRLGGGPTDTQYF.

Many counts were recorded for this clonotype. The gene calls are TRBV29-1 and TRBJ2-5, with 13 bases identical to TRBD2. The CDR3 has 18 residues. Germline loops: CDR1 SQVTM, CDR2 ANQGSEA. Losses at the gene ends were 0 bases for V and 2 bases for J; bases not matched to a gene: 9. As DNA, the CDR3 is TGCAGCGTTGAAGATGTCGGACTAGCGGGGGAGTTGCAAGAGACCCAGTACTTC. This translates into CSVEDVGLAGELQETQYF. Variable domain in full (rest from reference TRBV29-1 and TRBJ2-5): SAVISQKPSRDICQRGTSLTIQCQVDSQVTMMFWYRQQPGQSLTLIATANQGSEATYESGFVIDKFPISRPNLTFSTLTVSNMSPEDSSIYLCSVEDVGLAGELQETQYFGPGTRLLVL.

This clonotype was recorded a few times. The V call is TRBV20-1, the J call TRBJ2-7; the match to TRBD2 covers 13 bases. The CDR3 is made up of 14 amino acids. V shed 7 bases and J 2 bases; nucleotides not matched to a gene: 5. Per the germline V gene, CDR1 is DFQATT and CDR2 is SNEGSKA (reference sequence). The CDR3 region has the DNA TGCAGTGGACTAGCGGGGGGCCTTGCCTACGAGCAGTACTTC. Translating it yields CSGLAGGLAYEQYF.

This clonotype was observed a few times. This rearrangement joins TRBV6-5 to TRBJ2-7; 9 bases are a match to TRBD1. CDR1 and CDR2 from the germline V gene are MNHEY and SVGAGI. J gave up 5 bases and V 0 bases, and 2 bases lay outside the gene matches. The CDR3 is 14 amino acids. The CDR3 coding sequence is TGTGCCAGCAGTTACTCGGGACAGGGTGACGAGCAGTACGTC. Amino acid sequence: CASSYSGQGDEQYV.

Written as DNA, the CDR3 is TGCGCCAGCAGCCACGGACAGGGATTTTCACCCCTCCACTTT. Amino acids: CASSHGQGFSPLHF. The chain uses TRBV4-1 and TRBJ1-6; 8 nucleotides match TRBD1. J gave up 9 bases and V 3 bases, and 4 bases lay outside the gene matches. Germline V CDR1 and CDR2: MGHRA, YSYEKL. This CDR3 has 14 residues.

This clonotype was recorded at least ten times. The chain uses TRBV27 and TRBJ2-5; D is unresolved. The CDR3 totals 14 residues. Germline CDR1 and CDR2: MNHEY and SMNVEV (reference sequence). Trimming removed 3 bases from V and 6 bases from J, with 14 bases in between. CDR3 DNA sequence: TGTGCCAGCAGTTTTGTACCCGCGAGTAAGACCCAGTACTTC. Its protein product is CASSFVPASKTQYF.

The rearrangement joins TRBV7-8 to TRBJ1-5; D unresolved. The ends were cut back, 1 base at V and 3 bases at J, with 16 bases in the middle. Germline loops: CDR1 SGHVS, CDR2 FQNEAQ. This CDR3 has 17 residues. The CDR3 reads CASSLVPADGNNQPQHF. The DNA of the CDR3 is TGTGCCAGCAGCTTAGTCCCCGCGGACGGTAACAATCAGCCCCAGCATTTT.

This clonotype was picked up a small number of times. This chain joins TRBV5-5 and TRBJ1-5; D not resolved. The CDR3 has 13 residues. Germline V lookup: CDR1 SGHKS, CDR2 YYEKEE (reference sequence). V shed 4 bases and J shed 0 bases, with 5 bases lying between them. CDR3 amino acids: CASSSISNQPQHF. Written as DNA, the CDR3 is TGTGCCAGCAGCAGCATTAGCAATCAGCCCCAGCATTTT.

This clonotype was picked up many times. The gene calls are TRBV7-3 and TRBJ2-3; the match to TRBD2 covers 12 bases. This CDR3 contains 16 residues. Germline V gene data show CDR1 as SGHTA and CDR2 as FQGTGA. The junction had 3 bases not matched to a gene; V was cut back by 4 bases and J by 1 base. CDR3 in DNA: TGTGCCAGCAGCTCACCTAGCGGGGGGGGCACAGATACGCAGTATTTT. This codes for CASSSPSGGGTDTQYF.

This clonotype has just a few counts. The chain couples TRBV4-3 to TRBJ1-2, with 7 bases matching TRBD1. Germline-derived CDR1 and CDR2 are LGHNA and YSLEER. The CDR3 runs 15 residues. The V segment lost 3 bases and the J segment 5 bases; nucleotides outside the gene matches: 9. CDR3 sequence: CASSHRQGGNYGYTF. DNA for the CDR3: TGCGCCAGCAGCCACCGACAGGGAGGGAATTATGGCTACACCTTC.

This clonotype was found many times. The chain recombines TRBV20-1 with TRBJ1-6, with 7 bases fitting TRBD1. V lost 0 bases and J lost 7; bases outside the gene matches: 6. The CDR3 totals 15 residues. Germline V gives CDR1 DFQATT, CDR2 SNEGSKA (reference sequence). CDR3 in amino acids: CSARDLGRGNSPLHF. CDR3 coding DNA: TGCAGTGCTAGAGATCTGGGCAGGGGGAATTCACCCCTCCACTTT.

CDR3 loop: CASSQDKGLGSPLHF. CDR3 DNA sequence: TGCGCCAGCAGCCAAGATAAGGGGCTAGGGTCACCCCTCCACTTT. This sequence joins TRBV4-3 and TRBJ1-6; D perhaps matches TRBD1 (5 bases). CDR3 size: 15 residues. Germline CDR1 reads LGHNA; CDR2 reads YSLEER. The V gene lost 0 bases and the J gene lost 10 bases, with 13 bases spanning the gap.

This clonotype was recorded a few times. CDR3 sequence: CASSPKDGRRPNYGYTF. CDR3 DNA: TGTGCCAGCAGCCCGAAGGACGGAAGAAGGCCTAACTATGGCTACACCTTC. The V and J genes are TRBV7-9 and TRBJ1-2; D is unclear. Trimming left V 5 bases short and J 0 bases short, with 19 bases between. Germline V gene sequence: CDR1 SEHNR, CDR2 FQNEAQ (reference sequence). The CDR3 loop spans 17 amino acids.

The chain is built from TRBV11-1 and TRBJ2-3; 7 bases match TRBD1. Germline V gives CDR1 SGHAT, CDR2 FQDESV (reference sequence). V shed 6 bases and J 0 bases; nucleotides not matched to a gene: 18. The CDR3 is 19 amino acids. CDR3 in amino acids: CASSRQGSLTIFSTDTQYF. The DNA of the CDR3 is TGTGCCAGCAGTCGACAGGGTTCCCTTACCATATTTAGCACAGATACGCAGTATTTT.

The chain links TRBV29-1 to TRBJ2-1; no clear D gene. CDR1 and CDR2 (germline): SQVTM, ANQGSEA. This CDR3 comprises 13 residues. V was pared by 4 bases and J by 3 bases, with 10 bases between. In DNA form, the CDR3 reads TGCAGCGTTGTAGGGTCGTACTACAATGAGCAGTTCTTC. Translating it yields CSVVGSYYNEQFF.